This paragraph covers one T cell receptor (beta chain) sequence. The repertoire was sequenced with immunoSEQ multiplex PCR; TCRdb's copy has only in-frame clones and lacks some. The sample has around 260,000 clones; roughly nine tenths are singletons. This record belongs to a study of blood T cell repertoires in COVID-19. Study summary: The United States, Italy and Spain supplied acute and convalescent COVID-19 samples. T cells, B-cell-depleted T cells, or PBMCs supplied cDNA or gDNA.

CDR3 length equals 16 residues. The V gene's germline CDR1 is KGHDR and CDR2 SFDVKD. Trimming shortened V by 5 bases and J by 0 bases, and 13 bases separated the two germline ends. Seattle patient enrollment occurred during active infection, with longitudinal follow-up thereafter. This chain joins TRBV24-1 and TRBJ2-1; tentatively, D is TRBD1 (7 bases). This receptor was obtained from a woman aged 25 to 39 with COVID-19, enrolled during active disease. Sequencing was performed on peripheral blood. This chain's CDR3 is CATSGNRGGSYNEQFF. CDR3 nucleotides: TGTGCCACCAGTGGTAACAGGGGAGGCTCCTACAATGAGCAGTTCTTC.